This T cell receptor (beta chain) came from a study of blood T cell repertoires in COVID-19 (dated by TCRdb to 2020 to 2022). For the study in its entirety: Collaborator samples came from the United States, Italy and Spain and covered acute and convalescent phases of COVID-19. The material from the prospective study consisted of cDNA or gDNA derived from T cells, B-cell-depleted T cells, or PBMCs. Subjects who had been exposed to COVID-19, were actively infected with it, or had recovered from it provided the deeply sampled blood TCRbeta repertoires that made up the dataset. The repertoires were released in a freely available public database meant as a resource for research on the immune response to SARS-CoV-2. Samples were obtained from the ongoing ImmuneRACE study (first 160 participants) and from 1,254 subjects provided by 6 global collaborators. Nearly every sample came with metadata listing a de-identified subject ID, COVID-19 status, age in years and sex. Where available, HLA class I and class II types were obtained from metadata supplied by the sample provider rather than from assay-based typing.

Points the paper makes about the study in general: How much clinical and demographic metadata was included differed by source and by participant, and the metadata was provided uncurated.

Remarks on this clone: The antigen it recognizes is unknown. Per-nucleotide qualities are absent, and no much larger clonotype sits a single base away.

From a lookup of the germline V gene (reference sequence), CDR1 and CDR2 are LNHDA and SQIVND. The germline V and J ends show losses of 4 bases and 6 bases respectively, and no gene match explains 7 bases of the junction. Inclusive of the bounding cysteine and phenylalanine, the CDR3 is 14 residues long. Just the 42-base CDR3 DNA is kept, in frame starting at base 1. The immunoSEQ Assay, a bias-controlled multiplex PCR, was used to amplify TCRbeta CDR3 regions from genomic DNA. The paper's data handling went like this. The number of nucleated cells in each sample was estimated by amplification of reference gene primers within the assay. Sequence reads were collapsed and filtered to measure the absolute abundance of every unique TCRbeta CDR3 rearrangement. For each sample, productive Simpson clonality was calculated by taking the square root of Simpson's diversity index across productive rearrangements. TCRdb provides this immuneACCESS table in a form limited to in-frame rearrangements. Some clones are lacking; in checked studies, under half of them reflect an unresolved V gene, and why the rest are absent is not known. The D gene and trimming were derived from the DNA, and the V and J assignments and clone size from that table. Here the sample has 200,000 to 300,000 clones; roughly 80% occur a single time. About 4.8% of the sample is in the top ten clones.

The collaborating institutions used their own protocols to collect whole blood in K2EDTA tubes. For TCRbeta analysis, collaborators shipped samples in one of three forms: frozen whole blood, isolated PBMCs, or DNA extracted from either of those sample types. Sequencing input: peripheral blood. This clonotype was obtained from a woman in her sixties or seventies with acute or convalescent COVID-19. The rearranged segments are TRBV19 and TRBJ2-3, with 7 middle bases fitting TRBD1. DNA sequence: TGTGCCAGTAGTACCGCACAGGGGTTGGATACGCAGTATTTT. Its protein is CASSTAQGLDTQYF.